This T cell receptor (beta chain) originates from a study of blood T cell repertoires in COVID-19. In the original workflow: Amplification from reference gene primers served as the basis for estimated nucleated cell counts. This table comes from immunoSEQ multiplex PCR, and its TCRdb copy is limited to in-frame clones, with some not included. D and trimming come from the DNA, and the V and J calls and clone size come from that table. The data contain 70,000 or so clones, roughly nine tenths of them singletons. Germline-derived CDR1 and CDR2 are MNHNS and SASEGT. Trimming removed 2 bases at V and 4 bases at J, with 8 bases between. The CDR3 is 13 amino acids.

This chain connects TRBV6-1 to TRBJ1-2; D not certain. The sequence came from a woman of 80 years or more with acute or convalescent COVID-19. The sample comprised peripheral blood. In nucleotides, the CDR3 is TGTGCCAGCAGTGAATCTGGCCTCTATGGCTACACCTTC. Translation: CASSESGLYGYTF.